This T cell receptor (beta chain) was captured in a study of post-analysis software for immune sequencing data. Turning to the study itself: As for disease course, relapsing-remitting, secondary progressive and progressive-relapsing multiple sclerosis were all included. Study findings and constraints: Significantly lower normalized Chao1 diversity was seen in multiple sclerosis patients than in controls. Roughly five TRBV segments, including TRBV5-6, TRBV5-1 and TRBV20-1, were more frequent in patients than controls.

This clonotype was detected only a few times. Its antigen remains unknown. Presence of unique molecular identifiers characterized the TCR beta cDNA libraries. Once about 0.9 to 11 million T cells were used, approximately 520,000 cDNA molecules resulted. MiXCR was run by TCRdb on the PCR reads, yielding one entry per CDR3 protein. Of about 760,000 distinct CDR3 sequences listed, approximately 30% are singletons. The germline CDR1 and CDR2 sequences are KGHDR and SFDVKD. This CDR3 spans 16 amino acids. Germline trimming cut 5 bases from V and 3 bases from J; bases unmatched to any gene: 8. This clonotype was sampled from a girl aged 10 to 17 with multiple sclerosis. The V call is TRBV24-1, the J call TRBJ2-1, with TRBD2 matching 8 bases. The specimen was blood. In DNA form, the CDR3 reads TGTGCCACCAGTGTCAAAGCGGGGGCCGTCTACAATGAGCAGTTCTTC. It codes for CATSVKAGAVYNEQFF.